Included here is one T cell receptor (beta chain) sequence, with context. Authors' analysis steps: Reference gene primer amplification yielded estimated nucleated cell counts. The method was immunoSEQ multiplex PCR; TCRdb's version includes in-frame clones alone and lacks a portion of them. The DNA gave D and trimming, while V, J and clone size come from that table. Of some 150,000 clones in the sample, roughly 83% were seen once. The source of the sample is a study of blood T cell repertoires in COVID-19. Overall study: The United States, Italy and Spain supplied acute and convalescent COVID-19 samples. Sample material is recorded as cDNA or gDNA derived from T cells, B-cell-depleted T cells, or PBMCs.

The CDR3 length is 16 residues. Between the trimmed V and J ends, which lost 4 bases and 0 bases, there was a span of 13 bases. Per the germline V gene, CDR1 is MGHRA and CDR2 is YSYEKL. The clonotype was recovered from a woman aged 55-69 years with acute or convalescent COVID-19. The gene calls are TRBV4-1 and TRBJ2-1; no reliable D call. Sample: peripheral blood. Here the CDR3 DNA reads TGCGCCAGCAGCCTCACGGGTAAGAGCTCCTACAATGAGCAGTTCTTC. As protein: CASSLTGKSSYNEQFF.